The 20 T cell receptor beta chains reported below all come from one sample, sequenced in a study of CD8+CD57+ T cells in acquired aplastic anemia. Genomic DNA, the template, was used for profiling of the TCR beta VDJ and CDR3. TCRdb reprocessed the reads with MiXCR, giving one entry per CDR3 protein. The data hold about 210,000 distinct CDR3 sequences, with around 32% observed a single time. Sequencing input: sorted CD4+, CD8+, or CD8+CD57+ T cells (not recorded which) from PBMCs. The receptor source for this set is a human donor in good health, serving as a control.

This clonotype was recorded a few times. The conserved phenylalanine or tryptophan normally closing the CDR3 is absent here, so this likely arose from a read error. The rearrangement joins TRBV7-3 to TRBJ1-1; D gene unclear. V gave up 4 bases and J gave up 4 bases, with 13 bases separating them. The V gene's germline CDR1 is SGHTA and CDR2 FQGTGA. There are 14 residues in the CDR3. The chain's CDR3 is CASSSQSRLTEAFS. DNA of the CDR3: TGTGCCAGCAGCTCCCAATCCCGGCTCACTGAAGCTTTCTCT.

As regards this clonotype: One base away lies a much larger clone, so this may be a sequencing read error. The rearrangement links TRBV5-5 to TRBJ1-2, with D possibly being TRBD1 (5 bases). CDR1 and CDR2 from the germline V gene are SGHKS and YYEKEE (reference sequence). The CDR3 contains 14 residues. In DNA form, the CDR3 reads TGTGCCGGCAGCTTGGTTGGGCAGGGAAGGGCCCACACCTTC. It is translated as CAGSLVGQGRAHTF.

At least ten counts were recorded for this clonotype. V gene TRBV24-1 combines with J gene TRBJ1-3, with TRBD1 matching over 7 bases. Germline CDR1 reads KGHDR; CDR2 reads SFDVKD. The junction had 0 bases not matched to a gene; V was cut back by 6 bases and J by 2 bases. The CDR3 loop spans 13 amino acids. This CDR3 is CATSTGAGNTIYF. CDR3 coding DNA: TGTGCCACCAGTACAGGGGCTGGAAACACCATATATTTT.

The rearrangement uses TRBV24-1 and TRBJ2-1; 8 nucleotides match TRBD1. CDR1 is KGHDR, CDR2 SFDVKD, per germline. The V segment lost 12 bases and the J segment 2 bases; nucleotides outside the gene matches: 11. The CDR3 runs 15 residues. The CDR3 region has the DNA TGTGCCGTGCTCCAACAGGGGGTGACCTACAATGAGCAGTTCTTC. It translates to CAVLQQGVTYNEQFF.

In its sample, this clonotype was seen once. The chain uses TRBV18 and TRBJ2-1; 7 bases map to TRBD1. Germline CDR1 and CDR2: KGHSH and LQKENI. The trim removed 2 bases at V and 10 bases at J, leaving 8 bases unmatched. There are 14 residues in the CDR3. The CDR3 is CASSPSIQGMEQFF. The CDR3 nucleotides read TGTGCCAGCTCACCATCAATACAGGGGATGGAGCAGTTCTTC.

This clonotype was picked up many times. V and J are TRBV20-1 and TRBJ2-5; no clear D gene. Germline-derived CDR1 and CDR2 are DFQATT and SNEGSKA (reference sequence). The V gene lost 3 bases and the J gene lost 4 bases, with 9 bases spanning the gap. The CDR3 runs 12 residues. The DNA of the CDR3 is TGCAGTGCTAGTAATTTGCGAGAGACCCAGTACTTC. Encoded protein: CSASNLRETQYF.

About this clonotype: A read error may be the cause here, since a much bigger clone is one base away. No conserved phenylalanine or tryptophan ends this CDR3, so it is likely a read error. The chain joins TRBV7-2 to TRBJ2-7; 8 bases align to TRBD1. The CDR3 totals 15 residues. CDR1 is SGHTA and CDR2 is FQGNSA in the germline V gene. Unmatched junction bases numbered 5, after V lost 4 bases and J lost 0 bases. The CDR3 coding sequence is TGTGCCAGCAGCTCCCGGACAGGGAGCTCCTACGAGCAGTACCTC. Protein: CASSSRTGSSYEQYL.

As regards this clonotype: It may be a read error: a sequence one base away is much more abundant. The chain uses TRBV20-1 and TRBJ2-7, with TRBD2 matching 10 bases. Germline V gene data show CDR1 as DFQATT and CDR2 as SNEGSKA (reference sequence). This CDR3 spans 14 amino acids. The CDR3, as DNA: TGCAGTGCCCCTAGCGGGGGTACCTCCTACGGGCAGTACTTC. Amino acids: CSAPSGGTSYGQYF.

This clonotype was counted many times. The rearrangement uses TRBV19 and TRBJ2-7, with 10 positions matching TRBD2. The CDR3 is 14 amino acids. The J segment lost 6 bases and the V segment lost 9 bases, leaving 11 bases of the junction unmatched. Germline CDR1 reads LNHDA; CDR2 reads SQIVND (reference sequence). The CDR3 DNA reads TGTGCCAGCGCGAGAGCGGGAGGGCTCCCCGAGCAGTACTTC. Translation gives CASARAGGLPEQYF.

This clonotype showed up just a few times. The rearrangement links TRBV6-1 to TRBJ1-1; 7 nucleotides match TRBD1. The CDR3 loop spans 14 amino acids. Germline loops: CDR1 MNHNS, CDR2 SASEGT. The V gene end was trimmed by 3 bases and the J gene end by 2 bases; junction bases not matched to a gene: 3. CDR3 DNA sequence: TGTGCCAGCAGTGAGGGACAGCAAAACACTGAAGCTTTCTTT. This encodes CASSEGQQNTEAFF.

CDR3: CATSPRTGDEQFF. The CDR3 nucleotides are TGTGCCACCAGCCCTCGGACAGGCGATGAGCAGTTCTTC. The V call is TRBV24-1, the J call TRBJ2-1; TRBD1 agrees at 7 bases. Germline trimming cut 7 bases from V and 8 bases from J; bases unmatched to any gene: 7. The CDR3 has 13 residues. Germline V gives CDR1 KGHDR, CDR2 SFDVKD.

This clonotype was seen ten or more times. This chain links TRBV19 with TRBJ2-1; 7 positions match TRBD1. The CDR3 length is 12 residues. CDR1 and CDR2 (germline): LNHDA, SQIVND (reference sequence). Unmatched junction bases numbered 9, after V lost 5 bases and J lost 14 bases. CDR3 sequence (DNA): TGTGCCAGTAGTTACAGGGGCGGCGAGGAGTTCTTC. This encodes CASSYRGGEEFF.

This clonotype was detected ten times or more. CDR3 sequence reads: CASSPNVGGNQPQHF. CDR3 sequence (DNA): TGTGCCAGCAGCCCGAACGTGGGGGGCAATCAGCCCCAGCATTTT. This chain uses TRBV7-9 with TRBJ1-5; D is possibly TRBD1 (5 bases). The CDR3 contains 15 residues. V lost 5 bases, J lost 2 bases, and 13 bases lay in between. The germline V gene encodes CDR1 SEHNR and CDR2 FQNEAQ (reference sequence).

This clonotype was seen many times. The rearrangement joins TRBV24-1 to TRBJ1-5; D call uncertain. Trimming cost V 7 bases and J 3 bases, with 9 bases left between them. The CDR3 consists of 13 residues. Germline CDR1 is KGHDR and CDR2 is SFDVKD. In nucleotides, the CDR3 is TGTGCCACCAGAGCAGGTGACAATCAGCCCCAGCATTTT. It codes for CATRAGDNQPQHF.

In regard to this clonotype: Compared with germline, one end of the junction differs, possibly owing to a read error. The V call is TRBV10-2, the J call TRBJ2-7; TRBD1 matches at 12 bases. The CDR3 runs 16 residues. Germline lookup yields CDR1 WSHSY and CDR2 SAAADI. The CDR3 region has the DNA TGTGCCAGCAGCCGAGCTCGGGACAGGGGGCGCGACGAGCAGTACTTC. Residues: CASSRARDRGRDEQYF.

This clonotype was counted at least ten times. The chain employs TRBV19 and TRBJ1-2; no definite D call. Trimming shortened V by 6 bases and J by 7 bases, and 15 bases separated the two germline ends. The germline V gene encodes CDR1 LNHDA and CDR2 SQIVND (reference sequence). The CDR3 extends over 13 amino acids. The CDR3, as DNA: TGTGCCAGTAGCAAAACAGAAATCGCTGGCTACACCTTC. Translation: CASSKTEIAGYTF.

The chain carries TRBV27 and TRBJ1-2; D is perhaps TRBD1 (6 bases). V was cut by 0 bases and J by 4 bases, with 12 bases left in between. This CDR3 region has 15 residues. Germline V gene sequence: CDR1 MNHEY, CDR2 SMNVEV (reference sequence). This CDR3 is CASSLSPQGSYGYTF. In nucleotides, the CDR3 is TGTGCCAGCAGTTTATCTCCGCAGGGGAGCTATGGCTACACCTTC.

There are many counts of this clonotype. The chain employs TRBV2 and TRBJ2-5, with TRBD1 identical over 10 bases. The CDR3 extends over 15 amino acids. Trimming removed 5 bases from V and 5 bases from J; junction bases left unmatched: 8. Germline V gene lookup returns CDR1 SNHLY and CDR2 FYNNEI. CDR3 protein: CASSRQGATWETQYF. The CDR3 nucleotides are TGTGCCAGCAGTCGACAGGGGGCGACTTGGGAGACCCAGTACTTC.

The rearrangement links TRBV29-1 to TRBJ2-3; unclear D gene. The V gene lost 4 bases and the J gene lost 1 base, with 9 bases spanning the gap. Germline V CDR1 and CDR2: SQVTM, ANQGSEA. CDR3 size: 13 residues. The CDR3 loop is CSVGTTRTDTQYF. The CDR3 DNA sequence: TGCAGCGTTGGGACGACCCGCACAGATACGCAGTATTTT.

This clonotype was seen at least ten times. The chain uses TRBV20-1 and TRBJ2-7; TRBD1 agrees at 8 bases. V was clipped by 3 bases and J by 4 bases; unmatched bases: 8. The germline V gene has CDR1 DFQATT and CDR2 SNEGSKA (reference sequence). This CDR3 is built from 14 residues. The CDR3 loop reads CSARGDRGFYEQYF. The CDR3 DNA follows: TGCAGTGCTAGGGGAGACAGGGGTTTTTACGAGCAGTACTTC.